The clone carrying this TCR beta chain was picked up many times. Its specificity is unknown. These data are taken from a study of T-cell reconstitution after alpha-beta-depleted transplantation in children. Unique molecular identifiers tagged the TCRbeta library. Via MiXCR, TCRdb re-called the PCR reads, giving one row per CDR3 protein. The repertoire holds nearly 200,000 distinct CDR3 sequences, with 6.3% as singletons. Trimming took 4 bases from V and 7 from J; bases not matched to a gene: 7. The germline gives CDR1 LGHNA, CDR2 YSLEER. CDR3 length: 15 amino acids. Study-level points and caveats: A year had passed since transplant, and T-cell counts and diversity by then came mostly from newly produced T cells. It was reported that alpha-beta T cells came from several hundred expanded graft clones (about two months after transplant). For some patients, TCRbeta diversity was high at day 60 because of recipient T cells and thymic progenitors that survived.

This sequence originates from a girl in the first two years of life with combined immunodeficiency, due to receive a stem cell transplant. Sequencing was performed on PBMCs, taken before TCRalphabeta/CD19-depleted stem cell transplant. This rearrangement joins TRBV4-3 to TRBJ2-1; TRBD2 matches at 10 bases. CDR3 DNA sequence: TGCGCCAGCAGCCCCCGTAGCGGGAGGAGTAATGAGCAGTTCTTC. Translation gives CASSPRSGRSNEQFF.